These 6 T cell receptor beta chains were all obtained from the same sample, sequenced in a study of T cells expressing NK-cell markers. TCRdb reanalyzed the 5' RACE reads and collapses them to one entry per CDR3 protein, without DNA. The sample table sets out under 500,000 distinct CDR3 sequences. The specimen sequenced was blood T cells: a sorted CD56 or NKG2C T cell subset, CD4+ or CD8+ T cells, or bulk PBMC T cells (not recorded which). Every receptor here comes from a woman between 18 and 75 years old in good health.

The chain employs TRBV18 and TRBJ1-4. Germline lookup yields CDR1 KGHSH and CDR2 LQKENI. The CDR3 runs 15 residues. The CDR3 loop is CASSPPGSTNEKLFF. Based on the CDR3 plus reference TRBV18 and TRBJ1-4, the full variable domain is NAGVMQNPRHLVRRRGQEARLRCSPMKGHSHVYWYRQLPEEGLKFMVYLQKENIIDESGMPKERFSAEFPKEGPSILRIQQVVRGDSAAYFCASSPPGSTNEKLFFGSGTQLSVL.

Here the CDR3 reads CASSETRSGYTF. The V call is TRBV10-1, the J call TRBJ1-2. CDR1 is WNHNN and CDR2 is SYGVQD in the germline V gene (reference sequence). The length of the CDR3 is 12 residues.

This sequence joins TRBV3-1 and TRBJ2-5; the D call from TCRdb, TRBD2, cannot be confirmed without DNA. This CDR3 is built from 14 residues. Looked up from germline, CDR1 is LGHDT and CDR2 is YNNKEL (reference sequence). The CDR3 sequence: CASSQGTSRKTQYF.

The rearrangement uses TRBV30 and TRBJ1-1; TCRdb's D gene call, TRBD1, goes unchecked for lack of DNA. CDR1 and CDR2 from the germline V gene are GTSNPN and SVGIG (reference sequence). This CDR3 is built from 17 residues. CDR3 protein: CAWNRREQGSGNTEAFF.

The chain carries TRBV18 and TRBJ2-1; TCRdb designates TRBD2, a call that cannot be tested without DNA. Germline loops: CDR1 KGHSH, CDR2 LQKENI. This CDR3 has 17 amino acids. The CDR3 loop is CASSPRIAGALRNEQFF.

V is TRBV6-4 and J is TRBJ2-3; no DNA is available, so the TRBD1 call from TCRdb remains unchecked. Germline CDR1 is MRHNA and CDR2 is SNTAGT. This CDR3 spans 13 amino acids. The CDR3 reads CASSTGDTGTQYF.